The rows below give T cell receptor beta chains drawn from one sample of a study of cytomegalovirus exposure and HLA in healthy donors. Measured with immunoSEQ multiplex PCR; TCRdb has only the in-frame clones, and not every one. The repertoire holds about 160,000 clones, with 79% as singletons. The sample consisted of PBMCs. The receptors originated from a man in his forties in good health and CMV-seronegative. Both conserved end residues are part of each CDR3. D genes are given only for firm matches. Clone size is stated in some rows and not others, as once, few, many or a class when expanded.

d_gene: .
abundance: .
j_gene: TRBJ2-4
v_gene: TRBV6-6
CDR3nt: TGTGCCAGCAGTCCGGGTACGGCGGGGTACATTCAGTACTTC
CDR3aa: CASSPGTAGYIQYF

d_gene: TRBD1
abundance: .
j_gene: TRBJ1-2
v_gene: TRBV29-1
CDR3nt: TGCAGCGTTGGAACAGGGGTAAACTATGGCTACACCTTC
CDR3aa: CSVGTGVNYGYTF

d_gene: .
abundance: .
j_gene: TRBJ2-7
v_gene: TRBV27
CDR3nt: TGTGCCAGCAGTTCCCTAGCGGGAGCAGGGACAGGGACCCACGAGCAGTACTTC
CDR3aa: CASSSLAGAGTGTHEQYF

d_gene: TRBD1
abundance: .
j_gene: TRBJ2-5
v_gene: TRBV7-6
CDR3nt: TGTGCCAGCAGCTTAAACAGGGGTAGCCAAGAGACCCAGTACTTC
CDR3aa: CASSLNRGSQETQYF

d_gene: .
abundance: .
j_gene: TRBJ2-5
v_gene: TRBV20-1
CDR3nt: TGCAGTGCTAGTCGGGTGGATAGGCTTGACTTC
CDR3aa: CSASRVDRLDF

d_gene: TRBD2
abundance: .
j_gene: TRBJ2-7
v_gene: TRBV19
CDR3nt: TGTGCCAGTAGCGTGACTAGCGGGAGGGCTCTAGGGCTTTCCTACGAGCAGTACTTC
CDR3aa: CASSVTSGRALGLSYEQYF

d_gene: .
abundance: .
j_gene: TRBJ2-2
v_gene: TRBV30
CDR3nt: TGTGCCTGGAGACAGGGCGGGGAGCTGTTTTTT
CDR3aa: CAWRQGGELFF

d_gene: TRBD1
abundance: .
j_gene: TRBJ1-5
v_gene: TRBV6-1
CDR3nt: TGTGCCAGCAGCGACAGACAGGGCTGGCAGCCCCAGCATTTT
CDR3aa: CASSDRQGWQPQHF

d_gene: .
abundance: few
j_gene: TRBJ2-1
v_gene: TRBV4-1
CDR3nt: TGCGCCAGCAGCCAAGTCCGGGAGTCTCCGTTCTTC
CDR3aa: CASSQVRESPFF

d_gene: .
abundance: .
j_gene: TRBJ2-1
v_gene: TRBV11-3
CDR3nt: TGTGCCAGCAGCCCCCTGCGGGGCCAGGGAGGTGAGCAGTTCTTC
CDR3aa: CASSPLRGQGGEQFF

d_gene: .
abundance: few
j_gene: TRBJ1-1
v_gene: TRBV5-1
CDR3nt: TGCGCCAGCAGCTTACAGGGCACTGAAGCTTTCTTT
CDR3aa: CASSLQGTEAFF

d_gene: .
abundance: .
j_gene: TRBJ1-5
v_gene: TRBV28
CDR3nt: TGTGCCAGCAGTCCCCAGGCGGGGTTGGGGAATCAGCCCCAGCATTTT
CDR3aa: CASSPQAGLGNQPQHF

d_gene: TRBD2
abundance: once
j_gene: TRBJ2-7
v_gene: TRBV5-1
CDR3nt: TGCGCCAGCAGCTTGGTCGGGACTAACTACGAGCAGTACTTC
CDR3aa: CASSLVGTNYEQYF

d_gene: TRBD2
abundance: .
j_gene: TRBJ2-1
v_gene: TRBV11-2
CDR3nt: TGTGCCAGCAGCTTATTGGGCGGGAGGTCCACCAATGAGCAGTTCTTC
CDR3aa: CASSLLGGRSTNEQFF

d_gene: .
abundance: .
j_gene: TRBJ1-5
v_gene: TRBV28
CDR3nt: TGTGCCAGCAGCCCGACTGGAGGGGAGGGCAATCAGCCCCAGCATTTT
CDR3aa: CASSPTGGEGNQPQHF

d_gene: TRBD2
abundance: .
j_gene: TRBJ2-2
v_gene: TRBV5-4
CDR3nt: TGTGCCAGCAGCTTGGCCGGGACTAGCGGGAACACCGGGGAGCTGTTTTTT
CDR3aa: CASSLAGTSGNTGELFF

d_gene: TRBD2
abundance: .
j_gene: TRBJ2-2
v_gene: TRBV12-5
CDR3nt: TGTGCTAGTGGGGTAGGGACTAGCGGGACGACCGGGGAGCTGTTTTTT
CDR3aa: CASGVGTSGTTGELFF

d_gene: TRBD2
abundance: .
j_gene: TRBJ2-7
v_gene: TRBV28
CDR3nt: TGTGCCAGCAGGACTCGGGACTACCTACTCTCCTACGAGCAGTACTTC
CDR3aa: CASRTRDYLLSYEQYF

d_gene: .
abundance: once
j_gene: TRBJ2-6
v_gene: TRBV19
CDR3nt: TGTGCCAGTACCCCGAAGACAGCTGGGGCCAACGTCCTGACTTTC
CDR3aa: CASTPKTAGANVLTF

d_gene: .
abundance: .
j_gene: TRBJ2-5
v_gene: TRBV6-5
CDR3nt: TGTGCCAGCAGTTACTACAGGGTGGGAGAGACCCAGTACTTC
CDR3aa: CASSYYRVGETQYF

d_gene: .
abundance: few
j_gene: TRBJ2-6
v_gene: TRBV19
CDR3nt: TGTGCCAGTAGAGCTCCCTCTGGGGCCAACGGCCTGACTTTC
CDR3aa: CASRAPSGANGLTF

d_gene: .
abundance: .
j_gene: TRBJ2-3
v_gene: TRBV14
CDR3nt: TGTGCCAGCAGCCAAGGAGGGCACCCCACAGATACGCAGTATTTT
CDR3aa: CASSQGGHPTDTQYF

d_gene: TRBD1
abundance: few
j_gene: TRBJ2-1
v_gene: TRBV7-9
CDR3nt: TGTGCCAGCAGCTCCCGGACAGGGGTCAATGAGCAGTTCTTC
CDR3aa: CASSSRTGVNEQFF

d_gene: .
abundance: .
j_gene: TRBJ2-7
v_gene: TRBV7-8
CDR3nt: TGTGCCAGCAGCCCATTGGACAGATACGAGCAGTACTTC
CDR3aa: CASSPLDRYEQYF

d_gene: TRBD1
abundance: once
j_gene: TRBJ2-7
v_gene: TRBV5-1
CDR3nt: TGCGCCAGCAGCCCAGGGACAGGGCCCTACGAGCAGTACTTC
CDR3aa: CASSPGTGPYEQYF

d_gene: TRBD2
abundance: .
j_gene: TRBJ2-1
v_gene: TRBV18
CDR3nt: TGTGCCAGCTCACCAGTCGGGAGGGAGCAGTTCTTC
CDR3aa: CASSPVGREQFF

d_gene: .
abundance: .
j_gene: TRBJ1-5
v_gene: TRBV7-9
CDR3nt: TGTGCCAGCAGCTTAGGAGGTGCGGTGAATCAGCCCCAGCATTTT
CDR3aa: CASSLGGAVNQPQHF

d_gene: .
abundance: .
j_gene: TRBJ1-3
v_gene: TRBV28
CDR3nt: TGTGCCAGCAGTTTCGGTGAAAGGGGATCCATATATTTT
CDR3aa: CASSFGERGSIYF

d_gene: TRBD2
abundance: .
j_gene: TRBJ2-2
v_gene: TRBV12-5
CDR3nt: TGTGCTAGTGGTTTGGTACGAGGTAGCGGGAGTTTGGGCACCGGGGAGCTGTTTTTT
CDR3aa: CASGLVRGSGSLGTGELFF

d_gene: .
abundance: .
j_gene: TRBJ2-6
v_gene: TRBV28
CDR3nt: TGTGGTACTGGTGGAGTCAACTCTGGGGCCAACGTCCTGACTTTC
CDR3aa: CGTGGVNSGANVLTF

d_gene: .
abundance: .
j_gene: TRBJ2-1
v_gene: TRBV27
CDR3nt: TGTGCCAGTAAACAGGGACGTGAGCAGTTCTTC
CDR3aa: CASKQGREQFF

d_gene: TRBD2
abundance: .
j_gene: TRBJ2-1
v_gene: TRBV2
CDR3nt: TGTGCCAGCCCAACCGGTGCGGGAGGAGGATCCTACAATGAGCAGTTCTTC
CDR3aa: CASPTGAGGGSYNEQFF

d_gene: .
abundance: .
j_gene: TRBJ2-2
v_gene: TRBV7-2
CDR3nt: TGTGCCAGCAGCTTACGAGGGGGTTCGAACACCGGGGAGCTGTTTTTT
CDR3aa: CASSLRGGSNTGELFF

d_gene: .
abundance: .
j_gene: TRBJ2-7
v_gene: TRBV6-1
CDR3nt: TGTGCCAGCAGTGAGGCGGGGACAGCCTACGAGCAGTACTTC
CDR3aa: CASSEAGTAYEQYF

d_gene: .
abundance: .
j_gene: TRBJ2-7
v_gene: TRBV5-5
CDR3nt: TGTGCCAGCAGCTTGAAATCACAAGGGGCGAGAGACGAGCAGTACTTC
CDR3aa: CASSLKSQGARDEQYF

d_gene: .
abundance: .
j_gene: TRBJ2-3
v_gene: TRBV6-1
CDR3nt: TGTGCCAGCAGTGAATTTAACAGGGTGGCAGATACGCAGTATTTT
CDR3aa: CASSEFNRVADTQYF

d_gene: TRBD1
abundance: .
j_gene: TRBJ2-7
v_gene: TRBV6-1
CDR3nt: TGTGCCAGCAGTTCCGCGGCCACAGGGGGCTGGGAGCAGTACTTC
CDR3aa: CASSSAATGGWEQYF

d_gene: TRBD1
abundance: .
j_gene: TRBJ1-1
v_gene: TRBV5-4
CDR3nt: TGTGCCAGCAGCTTTGAGACAGGGGGAGGCACTGAAGCTTTCTTT
CDR3aa: CASSFETGGGTEAFF

d_gene: TRBD1
abundance: few
j_gene: TRBJ2-7
v_gene: TRBV30
CDR3nt: TGTGCCTGGAGGGACAGGGGCCCCTACGAGCAGTACTTC
CDR3aa: CAWRDRGPYEQYF

d_gene: TRBD2
abundance: .
j_gene: TRBJ2-7
v_gene: TRBV5-4
CDR3nt: TGTGCCAGCAGCTTGGCGGCGGGAGGGGTATACGAGCAGTACTTC
CDR3aa: CASSLAAGGVYEQYF

d_gene: TRBD2
abundance: .
j_gene: TRBJ2-6
v_gene: TRBV7-2
CDR3nt: TGTGCCAGCAGCCCACTAGCGGTTGGGGCCAACGTCCTGACTTTC
CDR3aa: CASSPLAVGANVLTF

d_gene: TRBD2
abundance: few
j_gene: TRBJ2-5
v_gene: TRBV7-8
CDR3nt: TGTGCCAGCAGCTTATCCTCCGGGACTAGCGGGAGGGCGCTAGGGACCCAGTACTTC
CDR3aa: CASSLSSGTSGRALGTQYF

d_gene: .
abundance: .
j_gene: TRBJ2-5
v_gene: TRBV18
CDR3nt: TGTGCCAGCTCACCCGCAGGGTTCCAAGAGACCCAGTACTTC
CDR3aa: CASSPAGFQETQYF

d_gene: .
abundance: .
j_gene: TRBJ2-5
v_gene: TRBV10-3
CDR3nt: TGTGCCATCAGGCCTAGCGACCAAGAGACCCAGTACTTC
CDR3aa: CAIRPSDQETQYF

d_gene: .
abundance: .
j_gene: TRBJ2-1
v_gene: TRBV9
CDR3nt: TGTGCCAGCAGCGTGATGGGCGGGTACAATGAGCAGTTCTTC
CDR3aa: CASSVMGGYNEQFF

d_gene: .
abundance: .
j_gene: TRBJ2-3
v_gene: TRBV6-1
CDR3nt: TGTGCCAGCAGGGAGGACTACACAGATACGCAGTATTTT
CDR3aa: CASREDYTDTQYF

d_gene: .
abundance: .
j_gene: TRBJ1-5
v_gene: TRBV2
CDR3nt: TGTGCCAGCAGTGAAACATATAGCAATCAGCCCCAGCATTTT
CDR3aa: CASSETYSNQPQHF

d_gene: .
abundance: once
j_gene: TRBJ1-6
v_gene: TRBV27
CDR3nt: TGTGCCAGCTCGGACACTTTTGCTTCACCCCTCCACTTT
CDR3aa: CASSDTFASPLHF

d_gene: .
abundance: .
j_gene: TRBJ1-3
v_gene: TRBV27
CDR3nt: TGTGCCAGCAGTTCCCCCGGGAACGGAAACACCATATATTTT
CDR3aa: CASSSPGNGNTIYF

d_gene: .
abundance: .
j_gene: TRBJ1-1
v_gene: TRBV5-1
CDR3nt: TGCGCCAGCACGACCCCGGGGAACACTGAAGCTTTCTTT
CDR3aa: CASTTPGNTEAFF

d_gene: .
abundance: once
j_gene: TRBJ2-3
v_gene: TRBV7-9
CDR3nt: TGTGCCAGCAGCTTTCTGGAGGGAAGTGGTACGCAGTATTTT
CDR3aa: CASSFLEGSGTQYF

d_gene: TRBD2
abundance: few
j_gene: TRBJ2-5
v_gene: TRBV6-5
CDR3nt: TGTGCCAGCAGTTACTCGGTAGCGGGAGGAGAAGAGACCCAGTACTTC
CDR3aa: CASSYSVAGGEETQYF

d_gene: TRBD2
abundance: .
j_gene: TRBJ2-1
v_gene: TRBV28
CDR3nt: TGTGCCAGCAGACCCAGCGGACTAGCGGGAGTCAATGAGCAGTTCTTC
CDR3aa: CASRPSGLAGVNEQFF

d_gene: .
abundance: .
j_gene: TRBJ2-7
v_gene: TRBV9
CDR3nt: TGTGCCAGCAGCACGAGGACTAATCGATTCAGCGAGCAGTACTTC
CDR3aa: CASSTRTNRFSEQYF

d_gene: .
abundance: .
j_gene: TRBJ1-4
v_gene: TRBV6-5
CDR3nt: TGTGCCAGCAGTTACTCGATACCGGACAGTAATGAAAAACTGTTTTTT
CDR3aa: CASSYSIPDSNEKLFF